The next 3 T cell receptor beta chains were all read from a single sample in a study of CD8+ T cells in alopecia areata. Extracted RNA was reverse transcribed into cDNA, the sequencing template. Using immunoSEQ multiplex PCR, the repertoire was profiled, and TCRdb retains in-frame clones only, with some absent. Of about 120,000 clones detected, about 47% appear once; the ten largest clones hold approximately 18%. Sequenced here: CD8+ T cells sorted from blood, sampled at week 0. These receptors all stem from a human donor with alopecia areata.

This clone was seen only a few times. The chain has TRBV29-1 and TRBJ1-2, with a weak D call TRBD1 (5 bases). This CDR3 contains 11 residues. Looked up from germline, CDR1 is SQVTM and CDR2 is ANQGSEA. With 5 bases removed from V and 5 bases from J, the gap between germline ends came to 9 bases. The chain's CDR3 is CSVQGAYGYTF. CDR3 DNA sequence: TGCAGCGTTCAAGGGGCTTATGGCTACACCTTC.

This clone appeared a few times. The V and J genes are TRBV5-6 and TRBJ1-6; D is uncertain. The CDR3 is 12 residues long. Trimming removed 1 base at V and 6 bases at J, with 2 bases between. Germline loops: CDR1 SGHDT, CDR2 YYEEEE. CDR3 bases: TGTGCCAGCAGCTTGCTTAATTCACCCCTCCACTTT. Translated: CASSLLNSPLHF.

The chain uses TRBV25-1 and TRBJ1-2; D unresolved. Per germline, CDR1 MGHDK and CDR2 SYGVNS. The CDR3 sequence is 15 residues long. The ends were cut back, 0 bases at V and 0 bases at J, with 8 bases in the middle. The CDR3 region has the DNA TGTGCCAGCAGTGAATATAGGGAGGCTAACTATGGCTACACCTTC. Its translation is CASSEYREANYGYTF.